A single TCR beta chain is shown here with its context. What antigen it recognizes has not been identified. Per-nucleotide qualities are absent, and no much larger clonotype sits a single base away. The CDR3 regions of human TCRbeta chains were subjected to immunosequencing. The original pipeline was this. TCRs in the repertoires were matched against a reference library of SARS-CoV-2-specific TCRs that had been generated with the MIRA antigen-specificity platform. Breadth meant the fraction of unique TCRs that were SARS-CoV-2-associated, whereas depth meant the fraction of total T cells that were SARS-CoV-2-associated. Each spike-specific TCR was assigned to its reactive spike region and to a CD4 or CD8 class using the MIRA data. Log10-transformed breadth and depth values were compared by one-way ANOVA with Sidak's multiple comparisons tests. This is the immuneACCESS table as TCRdb keeps it, with only in-frame sequences that have V and J called. A part of the clones is gone; compared with another copy, unresolved V genes explain less than half, and the rest is unexplained. The DNA gave D and trimming, while V, J and clone size come from that table. For this sample the table gives around 130,000 clones, of which about 93% were detected only once. Approximately 4.3% of the sample belongs to the ten largest clones.

The V and J ends are trimmed by 0 bases and 5 bases, leaving 7 bases between them. The CDR3 has 13 amino acids, counting the end cysteine and phenylalanine. Just the 39-base CDR3 DNA is kept, in frame starting at base 1. The germline V gene (reference sequence) yields LGHDT for CDR1 and YNNKEL for CDR2. This entry is derived from a study of T cell responses to AZD1222 COVID-19 vaccine (dated by TCRdb to the early 2020s). Broadly, across the study: A total of approximately 250 trial participants underwent TCR sequencing, of whom about 210 had received two doses of AZD1222 and some 26 had received two doses of the MenACWY control vaccine. Trial participants were enrolled by age into 18-55, 56-69 and 70-plus year subgroups, with approximately 150, 28 and 58 TCR-sequenced participants respectively. The research as a whole found: Only five to seven AZD1222 recipients were SARS-CoV-2 seropositive at baseline, limiting conclusions about previously exposed vaccinees. No day 14 peak-response samples were available, so repertoires were characterized only after the peak T cell response. Vaccine-associated CD4 TCRs spanned the whole spike protein, with dominant responses in regions 160-218 and 743-854. Participants were mostly white British and included more females than males, and it was suggested by the authors that clonal diversity may have been underestimated. A significant rise in spike-specific TCR breadth and depth was observed after two AZD1222 doses relative to day 0 and relative to MenACWY recipients. In the small 56-69-year group, the increase in depth fell short of significance, most likely because of low power. Reportedly, close to half of the unique spike-specific TCRs recognized epitopes lying outside the regions that are mutated in the B.1.351 and B.1.1.7 variants.

The label giving this sample's time point can be read as: about 28 days (+/-7) after the second vaccine dose. AZD1222 recipients with second doses at about 4 weeks or about 12 weeks were pooled, because spike-specific TCR depth and breadth did not differ between schedules. Vaccinee samples were obtained from the UK trials COV001 and COV002, which included a single-blind randomized controlled phase 2/3 trial of AZD1222 (ChAdOx1 nCoV-19) in healthy adults. Trial participant PBMC samples were collected at day 0 and day 28 after the second dose for TCRbeta chain sequencing. The rearrangement combines TRBV3-1 (or the pseudogene TRBV3-2) with TRBJ1-1; the D gene remains uncertain. Sequenced material: peripheral blood, taken 28 days after the second AZD1222 dose. This sequence was found in an adult who received the AZD1222 COVID-19 vaccine. The DNA sequence is given as TGTGCCAGCAGCCAAGAGGGGAGTACTGAAGCTTTCTTT. Translated, this gives CASSQEGSTEAFF.